The 14 T cell receptor beta chains below come from one sample, sequenced in a study of CD8 T cells in ankylosing spondylitis (dated by TCRdb to 2016 to 2017). The protocol used for the library was 5' RACE. Reads for this sample came from an Illumina HiSeq 2500. Clones were called with MiXCR by TCRdb after fastp trimmed the public reads at Q25, and only in-frame beta chains were retained. Rows are combined by CDR3 protein, so each entry shows the most common genes and DNA. The sample table contains about 160,000 distinct CDR3 sequences; only one count was recorded for approximately 44% of them. The top ten hold 12% to 15% of the sample. Sequenced material: synovial fluid, either unsorted or a sorted T cell fraction (not recorded which). These TCRs come from a male donor with ankylosing spondylitis.

This clonotype was seen a handful of times. The rearrangement uses TRBV10-3 and TRBJ2-7; D remains unclear. The ends were cut back, 4 bases at V and 0 bases at J, with 13 bases in the middle. The CDR3 consists of 15 residues. Looked up from germline, CDR1 is ENHRY and CDR2 is SYGVKD. The CDR3 protein is CAISAPGLNSYEQYF. Written as DNA, the CDR3 is TGTGCCATCAGTGCCCCCGGGTTAAACTCCTACGAGCAGTACTTC.

This chain uses TRBV2 with TRBJ2-1; 7 bases are a match to TRBD2. J lost 8 bases, V lost 1 base, and 8 bases had no gene match. The CDR3 totals 15 residues. Germline lookup yields CDR1 SNHLY and CDR2 FYNNEI. CDR3 in DNA: TGTGCCAGCAGTGAAGGGGACTACCTCACATATGAGCAGTTCTTC. Protein product: CASSEGDYLTYEQFF.

This clonotype showed up many times. In DNA, the CDR3 is TGTGCCATCAGTGAGTCGTTAGCGGGGTCCTACGAGCAGTACTTC. This sequence encodes CAISESLAGSYEQYF. The chain uses TRBV10-3 and TRBJ2-7, with 8 bases that match TRBD2. V shed 0 bases, J shed 1 base, and the junction held 2 bases outside the gene matches. CDR1 and CDR2 from the germline V gene are ENHRY and SYGVKD. The CDR3 has 15 amino acids.

This chain connects TRBV5-1 to TRBJ2-2; D not resolved. The CDR3 length is 12 residues. Germline-derived CDR1 and CDR2 are SGHRS and YFSETQ. V lost 1 base to trimming and J lost 5 bases, with 3 bases between them. The CDR3 DNA is TGCGCCAGCAGCTTGAAAACCGGGGAGCTGTTTTTT. Its translation: CASSLKTGELFF.

The chain recombines TRBV20-1 with TRBJ2-1, with TRBD2 matching 11 bases. The CDR3 runs 17 residues. Germline CDR1 and CDR2: DFQATT and SNEGSKA (reference sequence). Trimming cost V 3 bases and J 0 bases; bases outside gene matches: 7. The CDR3 DNA reads TGCAGTGCTAGGGTAGCGGGGGGGCCTAGCTCCTACAATGAGCAGTTCTTC. Protein: CSARVAGGPSSYNEQFF.

The V and J genes are TRBV4-1 and TRBJ1-1; 8 nucleotides agree with TRBD1. V lost 2 bases to trimming and J lost 6 bases; unmatched junction nucleotides: 5. From germline, CDR1 is MGHRA and CDR2 YSYEKL. The CDR3 extends over 14 amino acids. The CDR3 is CASSQLDRAAEAFF. The CDR3 DNA reads TGCGCCAGCAGCCAACTGGACAGGGCTGCTGAAGCTTTCTTT.

This clonotype was seen a handful of times. The chain has TRBV20-1 and TRBJ2-1, with D possibly TRBD1 on 6 matching bases. CDR3 size: 14 residues. Germline V CDR1 and CDR2: DFQATT, SNEGSKA (reference sequence). Trimming cost V 6 bases and J 3 bases, with 15 bases left between them. For the CDR3, the DNA is TGCAGTGCCCTAGGGAACAGGGACTACAATGAGCAGTTCTTC. Translation: CSALGNRDYNEQFF.

This chain uses TRBV5-6 with TRBJ1-1; TRBD1 matches 7 bases. The length of the CDR3 is 15 residues. After removal of 4 bases from V and 4 bases from J, the junction contained 10 bases not matched to a gene. CDR1 is SGHDT and CDR2 is YYEEEE in the germline V gene. CDR3 DNA: TGTGCCAGCAGCACCCCGACAGGGCGCGGCACTGAAGCTTTCTTT. Protein product: CASSTPTGRGTEAFF.

The CDR3 sequence is CASGLWAQHEKLFF. DNA of the CDR3: TGTGCTAGTGGTTTGTGGGCCCAACATGAAAAACTGTTTTTT. The rearrangement links TRBV12-5 to TRBJ1-4; D unclear. The CDR3 consists of 14 residues. Germline V lookup: CDR1 LGHNT, CDR2 FRNRAP. V was shortened by 2 bases and J by 6 bases, with 10 bases between the two germline ends.

The gene calls are TRBV6-5 and TRBJ1-2; perhaps TRBD1 as D (6 bases). Germline assignment: CDR1 MNHEY and CDR2 SVGAGI. Trimming cost V 2 bases and J 3 bases, with 10 bases left between them. This CDR3 spans 14 amino acids. DNA for the CDR3: TGTGCCAGCAGTTACAGGTCAGGGGACTATGGCTACACCTTC. Protein sequence: CASSYRSGDYGYTF.

V is TRBV11-3 and J is TRBJ2-3; D gene uncertain. The CDR3 spans 13 residues. Deletions cut 0 bases from V and 5 bases from J, with 6 bases between. Per germline, CDR1 SGHNT and CDR2 YENEEA. The CDR3 reads CASSLEDGDTQYF. The DNA for the CDR3 is TGTGCCAGCAGCTTAGAGGATGGAGATACGCAGTATTTT.

The chain couples TRBV30 to TRBJ2-7, with 8 bases fitting TRBD1. From germline, CDR1 is GTSNPN and CDR2 SVGIG (reference sequence). CDR3 length equals 13 residues. After removal of 0 bases from V and 5 bases from J, the junction contained 3 bases not matched to a gene. This chain's CDR3 is CAWSVWTGHEQYF. The CDR3 DNA follows: TGTGCCTGGAGTGTATGGACAGGGCACGAGCAGTACTTC.

This clonotype occurred once. One end of the junction does not line up with germline, which may come from a read error. The rearrangement links TRBV27 to TRBJ2-2, with a possible D match to TRBD2 (5 bases). There are 15 residues in the CDR3. Germline CDR1 is MNHEY and CDR2 is SMNVEV (reference sequence). CDR3 coding DNA: TGTACCAGCAGTTTATGGCTTGGCGACACCGGGGAGCTGTTCTTT. This codes for CTSSLWLGDTGELFF.

The chain joins TRBV7-9 to TRBJ2-1; D not certain. There are 12 residues in the CDR3. In germline, CDR1 is SEHNR, CDR2 FQNEAQ (reference sequence). V gave up 1 base and J gave up 10 bases, with 8 bases separating them. In nucleotides, the CDR3 is TGTGCCAGCAGCTTAGTGGAGAGGGAGCAGTTCTTC. Protein sequence: CASSLVEREQFF.